This T cell receptor (beta chain) was captured by sequencing in a study of T cells after yellow fever vaccination. Study results and caveats: A large majority of primary-vaccination clones showed up again after the booster (about 97% CD4, roughly 88% CD8). Secondary responses were weaker yet peaked faster, day 5 versus 15.

Trimming pared 3 bases from V and 1 base from J, leaving 8 bases between. The CDR3 totals 13 residues. The germline gives CDR1 SGHKS, CDR2 YYEKEE (reference sequence). For TCR, cDNA came from 5'RACE template switching, which added a universal primer site and UMIs. TCRdb re-called the 5' RACE reads with MiXCR, one entry per CDR3 protein. The sample consists of over 20,000 distinct CDR3 sequences, 5% to 6% of them appearing once. This clonotype showed up many times. The chain has TRBV5-5 and TRBJ2-7; D possibly corresponds to TRBD1 (6 bases). The starting material was PBMCs, either bulk or a sorted T-cell subset (CD4+, CD8+, memory, or dextramer-sorted; not recorded which), obtained 15 days after the yellow fever booster vaccination. The receptor comes from a man younger than 40 who received the YFV17D yellow fever vaccine. CDR3 sequence reads: CASSSDSSYEQYF. The CDR3 DNA reads TGTGCCAGCAGCTCGGACAGTTCCTACGAGCAGTACTTC.